These 9 T cell receptor beta chains were all obtained from the same sample, sequenced in a study of CD8 T cells in ankylosing spondylitis. For these TCRs, the target antigens are not known. Regarding the study as a whole: It appeared that ankylosing spondylitis blood was characterized by a TCR beta motif of under ten highly homologous variants.

TCRdb reprocessed the 5' RACE reads via MiXCR and lists one record per CDR3 protein. The sample includes under 450,000 distinct CDR3 sequences, roughly a sixth of them seen just once. Sequenced material: blood, either unsorted or a sorted T cell fraction (not recorded which). The receptors originated from a male donor with ankylosing spondylitis.

The chain links TRBV13 to TRBJ2-1; D is tentatively TRBD1 or TRBD2 (5 bases each). V lost 3 bases to trimming and J lost 2 bases, with 11 bases between them. The CDR3 runs 15 residues. The germline V gene encodes CDR1 PRHDT and CDR2 FYEKMQ (reference sequence). The DNA for the CDR3 is TGTGCCAGCAGCTTTCCGAGAGGGGCCTACAATGAGCAGTTCTTC. The encoded protein is CASSFPRGAYNEQFF.

This chain connects TRBV20-1 to TRBJ2-1; no definite D call. The length of the CDR3 is 15 residues. The germline CDR1 and CDR2 sequences are DFQATT and SNEGSKA (reference sequence). Trimming cost V 1 base and J 0 bases, with 10 bases left between them. CDR3: CSARASRSSYNEQFF. DNA of the CDR3: TGCAGTGCTAGAGCTTCGCGGAGCTCCTACAATGAGCAGTTCTTC.

This chain uses TRBV20-1 with TRBJ1-2; 7 bases are a match to TRBD1. CDR3 length: 14 amino acids. V was pared by 4 bases and J by 4 bases, with 9 bases of the junction left unmatched. Germline V gene sequence: CDR1 DFQATT, CDR2 SNEGSKA (reference sequence). The CDR3 DNA reads TGCAGTGCTAAAGACAGGGACTTGGGCTATGGCTACACCTTC. This translates into CSAKDRDLGYGYTF.

The rearrangement joins TRBV27 to TRBJ2-5; D gene unclear. This CDR3 has 13 residues. Germline loops: CDR1 MNHEY, CDR2 SMNVEV (reference sequence). V lost 6 bases and J lost 4, with 12 bases in between. CDR3 in DNA: TGTGCCAGCAGCGGACGCGGCAGAGAGACCCAGTACTTC. Translation gives CASSGRGRETQYF.

This clonotype has at least ten counts. This chain joins TRBV7-2 and TRBJ2-3; D ambiguous. Trimming pared 5 bases from V and 10 bases from J, leaving 13 bases between. This CDR3 has 12 amino acids. CDR1 is SGHTA and CDR2 is FQGNSA in the germline V gene. The CDR3 nucleotides read TGTGCCAGCAGCACCACTTCATCCTCGCAGTATTTT. It yields the protein CASSTTSSSQYF. Filled out from reference TRBV7-2 and TRBJ2-3, the complete variable domain reads GAGVSQSPSNKVTEKGKDVELRCDPISGHTALYWYRQSLGQGLEFLIYFQGNSAPDKSGLPSDRFSAERTGGSVSTLTIQRTQQEDSAVYLCASSTTSSSQYFGPGTRLTVL.

This clonotype was counted many times. The gene calls are TRBV6-2 or TRBV6-3 and TRBJ2-2; D is uncertain. The CDR3 runs 14 residues. Germline CDR1 reads MNHEY; CDR2 reads SVGEGT. V shed 6 bases and J shed 5 bases, with 13 bases lying between them. In DNA, the CDR3 is TGTGCCAGCAGCCCTGATTGGCGAACCGGGGAGCTGTTTTTT. Its protein product is CASSPDWRTGELFF.

Only a few counts were recorded for this clonotype. The chain joins TRBV30 to TRBJ2-5; perhaps TRBD1 as D (6 bases). The CDR3 length is 12 residues. Per the germline V gene, CDR1 is GTSNPN and CDR2 is SVGIG (reference sequence). Trimming took off 5 bases at V and 2 bases at J, with 9 bases between the two ends. The CDR3 here is CAWGQNQETQYF. The CDR3 region has the DNA TGTGCCTGGGGACAGAATCAAGAGACCCAGTACTTC.

The chain couples TRBV3-1 to TRBJ2-5, with 8 bases matching TRBD1. V lost 1 base to trimming and J lost 6 bases; unmatched junction nucleotides: 4. There are 14 residues in the CDR3. Germline loops: CDR1 LGHDT, CDR2 YNNKEL (reference sequence). CDR3 nucleotide sequence: TGTGCCAGCAGCCAAGGTCAGGGGGCACAGACCCAGTACTTC. It codes for CASSQGQGAQTQYF.

The genes are TRBV20-1 and TRBJ1-5; tentative D call: TRBD1 (6 bases). This CDR3 is 13 amino acids long. Germline V lookup: CDR1 DFQATT, CDR2 SNEGSKA (reference sequence). The V end was cut by 6 bases, the J end by 3 bases, with 12 bases between. The CDR3 spells CSAAYRDNQPQHF. As DNA, the CDR3 is TGCAGTGCCGCTTACAGGGACAATCAGCCCCAGCATTTT.